Each of the 14 T cell receptor beta chains below was sequenced from the same sample in a study of blood T cell repertoires in COVID-19. Some clones are missing from TCRdb's copy, which holds only in-frame ones; the method was immunoSEQ multiplex PCR. The sample shows roughly 250,000 clones, approximately 90% of them seen only once. Material for sequencing was PBMCs or T cells enriched from blood (not recorded which). The receptors shown here come from a man in his forties or fifties who had been exposed to COVID-19.

This chain connects TRBV5-1 to TRBJ2-7; the D gene is possibly TRBD1 (6 bases). The V gene lost 2 bases and the J gene lost 4 bases, with 16 bases spanning the gap. This CDR3 contains 15 residues. Germline V gene data show CDR1 as SGHRS and CDR2 as YFSETQ. The CDR3 coding sequence is TGCGCCAGCAGCTTTAGACAGGCCGCCCTATACGAGCAGTACTTC. Translated: CASSFRQAALYEQYF.

This clone is a singleton in its sample. Here the CDR3 reads CASSLAGTTNTEAFF. For the CDR3, the DNA is TGTGCCAGCAGCTTGGCGGGCACGACAAACACTGAAGCTTTCTTT. The chain links TRBV7-2 to TRBJ1-1, with unresolved D. The CDR3 is 15 amino acids. V was clipped by 3 bases and J by 2 bases, with 13 bases between them. Germline V gene data show CDR1 as SGHTA and CDR2 as FQGNSA.

The rearrangement joins TRBV6-5 to TRBJ1-5, with 12 bases that match TRBD1. The CDR3 is 15 amino acids. V shed 7 bases and J 7 bases; nucleotides not matched to a gene: 8. CDR1 is MNHEY and CDR2 is SVGAGI in the germline V gene. The CDR3 loop reads CASNRDRGLWQPQHF. The CDR3 DNA is TGTGCCAGCAACCGGGACAGGGGGCTTTGGCAGCCCCAGCATTTT.

The genes are TRBV7-9 and TRBJ1-2; 8 nucleotides line up with TRBD1. The germline CDR1 and CDR2 sequences are SEHNR and FQNEAQ (reference sequence). J gave up 8 bases and V 6 bases, and 8 bases lay outside the gene matches. There are 13 residues in the CDR3. CDR3 sequence (DNA): TGTGCCAGCAGTTATGACGGGACAGGAGGCTACACCTTC. Its protein product is CASSYDGTGGYTF.

This clone was counted a single time. This chain connects TRBV6-5 to TRBJ2-2, with D unresolved. V dropped 5 bases and J dropped 1 base, with 2 bases sitting between them. There are 12 residues in the CDR3. CDR1 MNHEY and CDR2 SVGAGI come from the germline V gene. The CDR3 sequence: CASSQNTGELFF. The CDR3 nucleotides are TGTGCCAGCAGTCAGAACACCGGGGAGCTGTTTTTT.

V is TRBV5-1 and J is TRBJ1-3; D not certain. V was shortened by 5 bases and J by 0 bases, with 15 bases between the two germline ends. This CDR3 is built from 16 residues. The V gene's germline CDR1 is SGHRS and CDR2 YFSETQ. CDR3 in DNA: TGCGCCAGCAGTCCCGCCCCGTTCAGCTCTGGAAACACCATATATTTT. Residues: CASSPAPFSSGNTIYF.

The rearrangement uses TRBV28 and TRBJ2-3, with 8 bases fitting TRBD1. Germline assignment: CDR1 MDHEN and CDR2 SYDVKM. The J segment lost 2 bases and the V segment lost 10 bases, leaving 8 bases of the junction unmatched. The CDR3 totals 14 residues. The CDR3 region is CATRQGPYTDTQYF. CDR3 coding DNA: TGTGCCACCAGACAGGGGCCATACACAGATACGCAGTATTTT.

The chain couples TRBV7-2 to TRBJ2-2; the match to TRBD2 covers 7 bases. CDR3 length equals 17 residues. The V gene's germline CDR1 is SGHTA and CDR2 FQGNSA. With 5 bases clipped from V and 4 bases from J, the junction kept 13 bases outside the gene matches. CDR3 sequence (DNA): TGTGCCAGCAGCCCCGGGGGGAAACAAAAACGCACCGGGGAGCTGTTTTTT. It translates to CASSPGGKQKRTGELFF.

The chain couples TRBV11-2 to TRBJ2-5, with D hard to call. Between the trimmed V and J ends, which lost 2 bases and 5 bases, there was a span of 3 bases. The CDR3 runs 11 residues. CDR1 is SGHAT, CDR2 FQNNGV, per germline. Here the CDR3 DNA reads TGTGCCAGCAGCTTACTGGAGACCCAGTACTTC. It encodes CASSLLETQYF. Filled out from reference TRBV11-2 and TRBJ2-5, the complete variable domain reads EAGVAQSPRYKIIEKRQSVAFWCNPISGHATLYWYQQILGQGPKLLIQFQNNGVVDDSQLPKDRFSAERLKGVDSTLKIQPAKLEDSAVYLCASSLLETQYFGPGTRLLVL.

The CDR3 loop is CATSDLSGGRDTQYF. The CDR3 DNA follows: TGTGCCACCAGTGATTTGTCGGGGGGCAGAGATACGCAGTATTTT. The chain carries TRBV24-1 and TRBJ2-3, with a tentative D call TRBD2 (7 bases). V lost 0 bases to trimming and J lost 5 bases, with 11 bases between them. Germline V gene lookup returns CDR1 KGHDR and CDR2 SFDVKD. There are 15 residues in the CDR3.

The chain employs TRBV11-3 and TRBJ1-6; 7 bases agree with TRBD1. The germline CDR1 and CDR2 sequences are SGHNT and YENEEA. Unmatched junction bases numbered 5, after V lost 5 bases and J lost 7 bases. CDR3 length: 14 amino acids. The CDR3 DNA follows: TGTGCCAGCAGCCTGACAGGGTTGAATTCACCCCTCCACTTT. This sequence encodes CASSLTGLNSPLHF.

In its sample, this clone was seen once. The chain recombines TRBV5-1 with TRBJ1-1, with TRBD1 as a possible D gene (5 bases). The CDR3 contains 14 residues. Looked up from germline, CDR1 is SGHRS and CDR2 is YFSETQ. Trimming took 3 bases from V and 0 from J, leaving 9 bases between them. CDR3 coding DNA: TGCGCCAGCAGCTGGAGGGACCTGAACACTGAAGCTTTCTTT. Amino acid sequence: CASSWRDLNTEAFF.

V is TRBV9 and J is TRBJ1-3, with no clear D. CDR1 and CDR2 from the germline V gene are SGDLS and YYNGEE. Trimming removed 4 bases from V and 0 bases from J, with 8 bases in between. The CDR3 is 14 residues long. The CDR3 here is CASSSAHSGNTIYF. The CDR3 nucleotides are TGTGCCAGCAGCAGCGCCCACTCTGGAAACACCATATATTTT.

Regarding this clone: Other nucleotide sequences in the sample specify the same CDR3. The chain combines TRBV5-1 with TRBJ1-2; D is unclear. This CDR3 region has 14 residues. V dropped 4 bases and J dropped 4 bases, with 14 bases sitting between them. Germline V gene lookup returns CDR1 SGHRS and CDR2 YFSETQ. As DNA, the CDR3 is TGCGCCAGCAGCCTTGAGGGCCTTGGCTATGGCTACACCTTC. Its translation is CASSLEGLGYGYTF.